This T cell receptor beta chain was recovered during a study of identical twins. In this sample, this clonotype turned up many times. Per the germline V gene, CDR1 is SGHVS and CDR2 is FQNEAQ. With V trimmed by 2 bases and J by 11 bases, 7 bases remained unmatched. This CDR3 has 15 residues. Template switching added a universal primer site, and cDNA bore unique molecular identifiers. MiXCR, run by TCRdb on the 5' RACE reads, gives a single entry per CDR3 protein. The profile shows about 810,000 distinct CDR3 sequences, over 9% of them singletons. Separately, the same data were catalogued under a study of yellow fever vaccine responses in identical twins.

The material sequenced was PBMCs. The clonotype comes from a young woman in good health. J is TRBJ2-1 and V is TRBV7-8; TRBD2 aligns across 12 bases. The DNA for the CDR3 is TGTGCCAGCAGCTTAATCCTAGCGGGGGGGCCCCAGCAGTTCTTC. This translates into CASSLILAGGPQQFF.